These 26 T cell receptor beta chains originate from one sample sequenced in a study of regulatory T cells in long-lasting Graves disease. HTBI primers from iRepertoire and Arm-PCR of CDR3 regions yielded the TCR beta libraries. From the multiplex PCR reads, TCRdb called clonotypes with MiXCR, one entry per CDR3 protein. The sample includes 350,000 to 450,000 distinct CDR3 sequences, over 14% of them seen just once. Time point specified: newly diagnosed GD, antithyroid drugs for less than 3 months. The TCR library used RNA extracted from PBMCs. This sample was also put to use in a study of T cells in Graves' hyperthyroidism and ophthalmopathy.

The specimen comprised peripheral blood mononuclear cells (PBMCs), sampled at new diagnosis, from a patient treated with antithyroid drugs. These receptors were taken from a middle-aged woman with Graves disease.

This clonotype was detected many times. V and J are TRBV5-6 and TRBJ2-7; 7 nucleotides match TRBD2. Trimming at V came to 4 bases and at J to 6 bases, leaving 7 bases not matched to a gene. Per the germline V gene, CDR1 is SGHDT and CDR2 is YYEEEE. The CDR3 is 13 residues long. The CDR3 DNA is TGTGCCAGCAGCGTGGTGGGGGAGGGCGAGCAGTACTTC. Protein: CASSVVGEGEQYF.

This clonotype was observed at least ten times. This chain joins TRBV5-5 and TRBJ2-1; 9 bases line up with TRBD1. The germline gives CDR1 SGHKS, CDR2 YYEKEE (reference sequence). Trimming took 3 bases from V and 9 from J; bases not matched to a gene: 4. The CDR3 is 13 amino acids. The CDR3 sequence: CASSSGTGIEQFF. DNA for the CDR3: TGTGCCAGCAGCTCCGGGACAGGGATTGAGCAGTTCTTC.

This clonotype occurred a few times. The gene calls are TRBV7-6 and TRBJ2-3, with D perhaps being TRBD1 or TRBD2 (5 bases each). This CDR3 has 14 residues. Trimming left V 6 bases short and J 2 bases short, with 12 bases between. Looked up from germline, CDR1 is SGHVS and CDR2 is FNYEAQ. This CDR3 is CASSKGPDTDTQYF. CDR3 in DNA: TGTGCCAGCAGTAAGGGACCCGACACAGATACGCAGTATTTT. Combining the CDR3 with reference TRBV7-6 and TRBJ2-3 gives the whole variable domain GAGVSQSPRYKVTKRGQDVALRCDPISGHVSLYWYRQALGQGPEFLTYFNYEAQQDKSGLPNDRFSAERPEGSISTLTIQRTEQRDSAMYRCASSKGPDTDTQYFGPGTRLTVL.

In this sample, this clonotype turned up many times. The chain carries TRBV3-1 and TRBJ2-5, with D perhaps given as TRBD1 or TRBD2 (6 bases each). V shed 4 bases and J shed 0 bases, with 15 bases lying between them. Germline-derived CDR1 and CDR2 are LGHDT and YNNKEL (reference sequence). CDR3 length: 16 residues. CDR3 in DNA: TGTGCCAGCAGCCCTCCGGTGGAGGGGGACCAAGAGACCCAGTACTTC. Its protein is CASSPPVEGDQETQYF.

V gene TRBV11-3 combines with J gene TRBJ2-7; D is unclear. V was shortened by 0 bases and J by 0 bases, with 9 bases between the two germline ends. This CDR3 region has 15 residues. Germline V lookup: CDR1 SGHNT, CDR2 YENEEA. In nucleotides, the CDR3 is TGTGCCAGCAGCTTAGACCGCCGGGCCTCCTACGAGCAGTACTTC. This codes for CASSLDRRASYEQYF.

This clonotype occurred many times. This rearrangement joins TRBV2 to TRBJ2-7; D not resolved. V dropped 5 bases and J dropped 2 bases, with 7 bases sitting between them. The CDR3 spans 12 residues. CDR1 is SNHLY, CDR2 FYNNEI, per germline. The CDR3 protein is CASSTTAYEQYF. The DNA for the CDR3 is TGTGCCAGCAGTACCACAGCCTACGAGCAGTACTTC. Filled out from reference TRBV2 and TRBJ2-7, the complete variable domain reads EPEVTQTPSHQVTQMGQEVILRCVPISNHLYFYWYRQILGQKVEFLVSFYNNEISEKSEIFDDQFSVERPDGSNFTLKIRSTKLEDSAMYFCASSTTAYEQYFGPGTRLTVT.

This clonotype was recorded a few times. J is TRBJ2-1 and V is TRBV4-1, with 8 nucleotides matching TRBD2. Germline V gene sequence: CDR1 MGHRA, CDR2 YSYEKL. The CDR3 is made up of 13 amino acids. Losses at the gene ends were 4 bases for V and 12 bases for J; bases not matched to a gene: 8. The CDR3 DNA is TGCGCCAGCAGCCGATCCACCGGGAGGGGGCAGTTCTTC. Translating gives CASSRSTGRGQFF.

The rearrangement joins TRBV11-2 to TRBJ2-7; D tentatively fits TRBD1 or TRBD2 (5 bases each). Trimming removed 2 bases from V and 6 bases from J, with 17 bases in between. Germline-derived CDR1 and CDR2 are SGHAT and FQNNGV. The length of the CDR3 is 15 residues. In DNA, the CDR3 is TGTGCCAGCAGCTTATGGGGGATAGTAACGGGCGAGCAGTACTTC. This gives the protein CASSLWGIVTGEQYF.

For this clonotype: A far bigger clonotype differs at one base, so this is likely a read error. The rearrangement links TRBV2 to TRBJ2-3; 7 positions match TRBD1. The tail of the sequence fits TRBJ2-7 better, so the J call may be wrong. The CDR3 runs 15 residues. Germline CDR1 SNHLY, CDR2 FYNNEI. Here the CDR3 reads CASSRDSGLTYEQYF. Here the CDR3 DNA reads TGTGCCAGCAGCCGGGACAGCGGCCTGACCTACGAGCAGTACTTC.

This clonotype has at least ten counts. The chain uses TRBV12-5 and TRBJ2-1; 13 bases map to TRBD2. The CDR3 consists of 18 residues. CDR1 and CDR2 (germline): LGHNT, FRNRAP. Losses at the gene ends were 0 bases for V and 2 bases for J; bases not matched to a gene: 4. The CDR3 sequence: CASGLVVTSGRTYNEQFF. The CDR3 DNA sequence: TGTGCTAGTGGTTTGGTAGTGACTAGCGGGAGGACCTACAATGAGCAGTTCTTC. Based on the CDR3 plus reference TRBV12-5 and TRBJ2-1, the full variable domain is DARVTQTPRHKVTEMGQEVTMRCQPILGHNTVFWYRQTMMQGLELLAYFRNRAPLDDSGMPKDRFSAEMPDATLATLKIQPSEPRDSAVYFCASGLVVTSGRTYNEQFFGPGTRLTVL.

For this clonotype: A much larger clone lies a single base off, so this may be a read error. The rearrangement links TRBV20-1 to TRBJ1-1; D is unresolved. Germline V gene lookup returns CDR1 DFQATT and CDR2 SNEGSKA (reference sequence). CDR3 length: 13 amino acids. The DNA of the CDR3 is TGCAGTGCTAGAGATCCGGGGAGCACTGAAGCTCTCTTT. As protein: CSARDPGSTEALF.

A note on this clonotype: Relative to the germline gene, one junction end is altered; a read error may explain this. This chain joins TRBV9 and TRBJ1-3; 8 bases line up with TRBD1. The CDR3 spans 16 residues. Germline CDR1 is SGDLS and CDR2 is YYNGEE. The CDR3 DNA reads as TGTGCCGGCAGCGTAGAAGGCAGGGGGCATGAAGACACCATATATTTT. It codes for CAGSVEGRGHEDTIYF.

The chain carries TRBV6-1 and TRBJ2-1; 9 bases line up with TRBD2. J was trimmed by 8 bases and V by 11 bases; bases with no gene match: 10. Germline values: CDR1 MNHNS, CDR2 SASEGT. CDR3 length equals 13 residues. CDR3 sequence reads: CASRLAGRDEQFF. The CDR3 coding sequence is TGTGCCTCCCGGCTAGCGGGAAGAGATGAGCAGTTCTTC.

A word on this clonotype: A junction boundary mismatches the germline segment, possibly from a read error. J is TRBJ1-1 and V is TRBV19; D gene uncertain. The CDR3 contains 12 residues. CDR1 is LNHDA and CDR2 is SQIVND in the germline V gene (reference sequence). The CDR3 loop reads CARGGGSTEALF. In DNA, the CDR3 is TGTGCCAGGGGCGGTGGGTCCACTGAAGCTCTCTTT. Drawing the rest from reference TRBV19 and TRBJ1-1, the complete variable domain is DGGITQSPKYLFRKEGQNVTLSCEQNLNHDAMYWYRQDPGQGLRLIYYSQIVNDFQKGDIAEGYSVSREKKESFPLTVTSAQKNPTAFYLCARGGGSTEALFGQGTRLTVV.

This clonotype was counted at least ten times. The CDR3 DNA follows: TGTGCCAGCAGTCGGGACAGGGAAGCTTTCTTT. Translating gives CASSRDREAFF. This sequence joins TRBV28 and TRBJ1-1, with TRBD1 matching over 8 bases. CDR3 size: 11 residues. V dropped 5 bases and J dropped 8; count of bases not matched to a gene: 1. Germline values: CDR1 MDHEN, CDR2 SYDVKM.

This clonotype showed up many times. The rearrangement joins TRBV2 to TRBJ2-5; D remains ambiguous. Looked up from germline, CDR1 is SNHLY and CDR2 is FYNNEI. This CDR3 comprises 13 residues. The ends were cut back, 1 base at V and 1 base at J, with 4 bases in the middle. In nucleotides, the CDR3 is TGTGCCAGCAGTGAAGGCGGCCAAGAGACCCAGTACTTC. Translating gives CASSEGGQETQYF.

This clonotype has at least ten counts. This chain joins TRBV20-1 and TRBJ2-2; no clear D gene. The germline V gene has CDR1 DFQATT and CDR2 SNEGSKA (reference sequence). The ends were cut back, 0 bases at V and 6 bases at J, with 14 bases in the middle. The CDR3 spans 15 residues. This chain's CDR3 is CSARDRVSGAGELFF. CDR3 bases: TGCAGTGCTAGAGATCGAGTCTCAGGAGCCGGGGAGCTGTTTTTT.

This clonotype was counted many times. The chain uses TRBV20-1 and TRBJ2-2; TRBD2 agrees at 9 bases. J was trimmed by 6 bases and V by 3 bases; bases with no gene match: 2. The CDR3 spans 13 residues. CDR1 DFQATT and CDR2 SNEGSKA come from the germline V gene (reference sequence). The CDR3 sequence is CSARRTSAGELFF. Written as DNA, the CDR3 is TGCAGTGCTAGGAGGACTAGCGCCGGGGAGCTGTTTTTT.

In the case of this clonotype: A much larger clone lies one base from this, so it may be a read error. The chain recombines TRBV7-9 with TRBJ2-3; no definite D call. Trimming removed 1 base from V and 0 bases from J, with 5 bases in between. Germline V CDR1 and CDR2: SEHNR, FQNEAQ (reference sequence). The CDR3 contains 14 residues. The CDR3 DNA reads as TGTGCCAGCAGCTTAGATGACAGCACAGATACGCAGTATTTT. Translated, it gives CASSLDDSTDTQYF.

This clonotype was observed at least ten times. The chain recombines TRBV9 with TRBJ2-1; D is uncertain. V lost 0 bases and J lost 7, with 14 bases in between. Germline-derived CDR1 and CDR2 are SGDLS and YYNGEE. The length of the CDR3 is 15 residues. The CDR3 sequence: CASSVEVGLRNEQFF. Written as DNA, the CDR3 is TGTGCCAGCAGCGTAGAGGTAGGGTTAAGAAATGAGCAGTTCTTC. Filled out from reference TRBV9 and TRBJ2-1, the complete variable domain reads DSGVTQTPKHLITATGQRVTLRCSPRSGDLSVYWYQQSLDQGLQFLIQYYNGEERAKGNILERFSAQQFPDLHSELNLSSLELGDSALYFCASSVEVGLRNEQFFGPGTRLTVL.

This clonotype was counted only a few times. The chain links TRBV28 to TRBJ1-5, with 9 nucleotides matching TRBD1. V was clipped by 5 bases and J by 5 bases; unmatched bases: 19. The length of the CDR3 is 19 residues. The germline CDR1 and CDR2 sequences are MDHEN and SYDVKM. The CDR3 DNA reads TGTGCCAGCAGTCCGGGGGAGATGTGGGGACAGGGAAGACATCAGCCCCAGCATTTT. This sequence encodes CASSPGEMWGQGRHQPQHF.

There are a few counts of this clonotype. This chain connects TRBV13 to TRBJ2-1; 10 bases are shared with TRBD2. V shed 5 bases, J shed 4 bases, and the junction held 8 bases outside the gene matches. Germline CDR1 is PRHDT and CDR2 is FYEKMQ (reference sequence). CDR3 length: 16 amino acids. This CDR3 is CASSRPGTSDYNEQFF. The CDR3 DNA sequence: TGTGCCAGCAGCCGCCCCGGGACTAGCGATTACAATGAGCAGTTCTTC.

This clonotype was detected many times. V is TRBV28 and J is TRBJ1-5, with D perhaps matching TRBD1 (5 bases). This CDR3 contains 12 residues. Germline assignment: CDR1 MDHEN and CDR2 SYDVKM. V was clipped by 6 bases and J by 8 bases, with 11 bases between them. The CDR3 sequence: CASREQEKPQHF. CDR3 bases: TGTGCCAGCAGGGAACAGGAGAAGCCCCAGCATTTT.

This clonotype was picked up many times. This sequence joins TRBV7-2 and TRBJ2-1, with D tentatively TRBD2 (6 bases). The CDR3 has 13 residues. CDR1 and CDR2 (germline): SGHTA, FQGNSA. Trimming pared 1 base from V and 11 bases from J, leaving 12 bases between. The CDR3 reads CASSLGPGGKQFF. CDR3 nucleotide sequence: TGTGCCAGCAGCTTAGGTCCGGGCGGGAAGCAGTTCTTC.

This clonotype occurred a few times. The chain joins TRBV7-3 to TRBJ2-3; D may be TRBD2 (5 bases). The CDR3 contains 15 residues. Per germline, CDR1 SGHTA and CDR2 FQGTGA. Trimming removed 4 bases from V and 2 bases from J, with 13 bases in between. In DNA, the CDR3 is TGTGCCAGCAGCTCCCGAGGACTGTACACAGATACGCAGTATTTT. Translated, it gives CASSSRGLYTDTQYF.

The chain has TRBV28 and TRBJ1-2; 7 bases agree with TRBD1. The ends lost 6 bases at V and 4 bases at J; junction bases unmatched: 8. This CDR3 region has 14 residues. Germline CDR1 is MDHEN and CDR2 is SYDVKM. The CDR3 protein is CASSPGQAPYGYTF. Written as DNA, the CDR3 is TGTGCCAGCAGCCCCGGACAGGCCCCCTATGGCTACACCTTC.